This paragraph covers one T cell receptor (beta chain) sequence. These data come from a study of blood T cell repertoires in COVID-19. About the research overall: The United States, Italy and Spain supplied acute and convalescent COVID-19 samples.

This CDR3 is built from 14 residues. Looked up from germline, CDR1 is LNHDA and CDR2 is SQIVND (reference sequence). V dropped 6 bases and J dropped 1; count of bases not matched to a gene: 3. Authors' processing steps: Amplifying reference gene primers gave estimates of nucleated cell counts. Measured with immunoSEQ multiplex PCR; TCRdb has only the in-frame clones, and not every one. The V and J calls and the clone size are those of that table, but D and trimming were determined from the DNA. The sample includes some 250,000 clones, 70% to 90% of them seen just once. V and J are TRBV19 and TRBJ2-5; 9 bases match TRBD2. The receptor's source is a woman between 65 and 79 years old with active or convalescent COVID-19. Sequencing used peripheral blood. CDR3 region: CASRERGAQETQYF. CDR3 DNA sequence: TGTGCCAGTAGGGAGCGGGGGGCCCAAGAGACCCAGTACTTC.